These 4 T cell receptor beta chains were sequenced from one sample in a study of T-cell reconstitution after alpha-beta-depleted transplantation in children. Library preparation (for TCRbeta) was performed with unique molecular identifiers. TCRdb ran MiXCR on the PCR reads and lists one entry per CDR3 protein. The sample has under 450,000 distinct CDR3 sequences; 15% to 20% are singletons. This sample comprised PBMCs, mostly from graft donor cells, obtained 360 days after TCRalphabeta/CD19-depleted stem cell transplant. The source is a boy in the first two years of life who had a stem cell transplant for Wiskott-Aldrich syndrome, so the T cells may come from the graft donor.

In this sample, this clonotype turned up a few times. The genes are TRBV12-3 or TRBV12-4 and TRBJ1-6, with TRBD1 matching 11 bases. The trim removed 5 bases at V and 6 bases at J, leaving 6 bases unmatched. The CDR3 is 16 amino acids. The CDR3 coding sequence is TGTGCCAGCAGTCCCGGACAGGGGGCCGGTAATTCACCCCTCCACTTT. It translates to CASSPGQGAGNSPLHF.

This clonotype was counted only a few times. The rearrangement links TRBV14 to TRBJ2-1; 8 nucleotides line up with TRBD2. Germline V CDR1 and CDR2: SGHDN, FVKESK. This CDR3 is 15 amino acids long. V was clipped by 6 bases and J by 6 bases; unmatched bases: 10. The CDR3 nucleotides read TGTGCCAGCAGTCGATTCACCGGGACTAGCAATGAGCAGTTCTTC. Protein product: CASSRFTGTSNEQFF.

V and J are TRBV5-1 and TRBJ1-5; no firm D call. This CDR3 contains 13 residues. The V gene lost 4 bases and the J gene lost 3 bases, with 8 bases spanning the gap. Germline assignment: CDR1 SGHRS and CDR2 YFSETQ. CDR3 coding DNA: TGCGCCAGCAGCGGAGTTCCCAATCAGCCCCAGCATTTT. It is translated as CASSGVPNQPQHF.

The V call is TRBV12-3 or TRBV12-4, the J call TRBJ2-5, with D possibly being TRBD2 (5 bases). Trimming cost V 6 bases and J 3 bases, with 11 bases left between them. CDR3 length equals 13 residues. This CDR3 is CASREDSEETQYF. DNA of the CDR3: TGTGCCAGCAGAGAGGACTCAGAAGAGACCCAGTACTTC.